This TCR beta chain was profiled in a study of T cell responses to AZD1222 COVID-19 vaccine. Broader study findings: Donors in the cohort were predominantly white British and more often female, and clonal diversity was possibly underestimated.

The CDR3 has 15 residues. The V end lost 2 bases, the J end lost 7 bases, and 15 bases lay between the germline ends. Germline assignment: CDR1 LGHNA and CDR2 YNFKEQ. Regarding this clone: The antigen remains undetermined.

Assay: immunoSEQ multiplex PCR; the TCRdb copy retains only in-frame clones and omits some. The repertoire holds 110,000 to 150,000 clones, with 85% to 95% as singletons. The J gene is TRBJ2-1, the V gene TRBV4-2; D is possibly TRBD1 (5 bases). The receptor was isolated from an adult in good health. Sequenced here: peripheral blood, sampled on day 0 of AZD1222 vaccination. In DNA, the CDR3 is TGTGCCAGCAGCCAATCAAAGGCAGGGCGGAATGAGCAGTTCTTC. Protein product: CASSQSKAGRNEQFF.